The clone carrying this TCR beta chain was counted between two and nine times. Its antigen is as yet unknown. This record belongs to a study of beta chain features in type 1 diabetes. Findings of the study overall: Type 1 diabetes patients had moderately but significantly shorter TCRB CDR3s in all four CD4+ subsets.

CDR3 length: 15 residues. Deletions cut 8 bases from V and 3 bases from J, with 20 bases between. From germline, CDR1 is MNHEY and CDR2 SMNVEV (reference sequence). All sorted populations exceeded 98% purity. What was sequenced were expressed TCRB transcripts, since all of the isolated RNA had been reverse transcribed. An average about 3.6 million reads came from naive, central memory and regulatory T cell samples. Using immunoSEQ multiplex PCR, the repertoire was profiled, and TCRdb retains in-frame clones only, with some absent. Seen here are some 900,000 clones, 15% to 20% observed once, and the top ten hold around 0.02%.

The chain has TRBV27 and TRBJ2-7; TRBD1 is a possible D gene (5 bases). This TCR derives from a woman aged 18-29 years in good health. Sequenced sample: naive CD4+ T cells from blood. The CDR3 DNA reads TGTGCCAGCGCTCCGCCAGGGTGGTATGGCTACGAGCAGTACTTC. Its protein is CASAPPGWYGYEQYF.